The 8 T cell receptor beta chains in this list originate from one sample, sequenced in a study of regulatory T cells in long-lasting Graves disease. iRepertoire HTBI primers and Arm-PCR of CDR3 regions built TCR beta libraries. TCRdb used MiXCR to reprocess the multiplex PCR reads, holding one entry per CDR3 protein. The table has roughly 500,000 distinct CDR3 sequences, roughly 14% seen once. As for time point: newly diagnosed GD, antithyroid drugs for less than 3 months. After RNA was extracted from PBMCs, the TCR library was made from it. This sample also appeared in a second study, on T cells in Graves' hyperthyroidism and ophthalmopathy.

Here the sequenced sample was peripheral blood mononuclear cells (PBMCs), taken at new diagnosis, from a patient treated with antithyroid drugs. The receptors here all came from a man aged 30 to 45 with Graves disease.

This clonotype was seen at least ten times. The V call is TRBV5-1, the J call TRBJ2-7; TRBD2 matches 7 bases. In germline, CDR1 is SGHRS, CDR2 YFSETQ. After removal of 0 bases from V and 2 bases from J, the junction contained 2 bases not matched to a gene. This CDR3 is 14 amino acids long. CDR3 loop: CASSLAAGAYEQYF. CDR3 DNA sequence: TGCGCCAGCAGCTTGGCGGCGGGAGCCTACGAGCAGTACTTC.

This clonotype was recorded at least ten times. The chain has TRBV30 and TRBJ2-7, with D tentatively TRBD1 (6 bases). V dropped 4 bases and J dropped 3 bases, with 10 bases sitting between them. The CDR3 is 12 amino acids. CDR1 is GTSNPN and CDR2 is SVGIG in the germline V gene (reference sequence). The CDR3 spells CAWKVRGYEQYF. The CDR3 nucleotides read TGTGCCTGGAAAGTCAGGGGCTACGAGCAGTACTTC.

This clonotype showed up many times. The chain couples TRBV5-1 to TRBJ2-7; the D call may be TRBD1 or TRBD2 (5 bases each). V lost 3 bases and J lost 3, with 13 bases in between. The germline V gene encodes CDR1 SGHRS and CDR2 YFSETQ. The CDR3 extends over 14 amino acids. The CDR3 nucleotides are TGCGCCAGCAGCTCCTCCGGGACGATCTACGAGCAGTACTTC. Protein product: CASSSSGTIYEQYF.

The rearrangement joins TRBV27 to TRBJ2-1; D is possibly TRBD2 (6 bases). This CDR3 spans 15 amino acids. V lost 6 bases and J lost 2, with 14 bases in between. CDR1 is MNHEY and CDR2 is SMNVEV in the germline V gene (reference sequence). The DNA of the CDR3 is TGTGCCAGCAGCTCACTCGGGACTCCCTACAATGAGCAGTTCTTC. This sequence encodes CASSSLGTPYNEQFF.

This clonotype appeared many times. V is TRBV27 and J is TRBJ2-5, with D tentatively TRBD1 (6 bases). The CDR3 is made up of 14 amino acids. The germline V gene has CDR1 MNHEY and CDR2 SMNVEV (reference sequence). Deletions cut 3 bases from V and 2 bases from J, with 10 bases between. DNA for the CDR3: TGTGCCAGCAGTTTCCTCGGACAGCAAGAGACCCAGTACTTC. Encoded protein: CASSFLGQQETQYF.

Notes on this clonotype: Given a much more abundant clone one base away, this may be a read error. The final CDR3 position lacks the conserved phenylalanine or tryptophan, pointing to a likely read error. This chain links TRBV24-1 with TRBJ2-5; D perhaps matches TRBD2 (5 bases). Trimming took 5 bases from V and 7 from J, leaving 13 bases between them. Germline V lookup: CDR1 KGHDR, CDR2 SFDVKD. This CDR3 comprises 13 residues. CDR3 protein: CATSAPGLATQYL. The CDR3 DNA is TGTGCCACCAGTGCCCCGGGGTTAGCGACCCAGTACCTC.

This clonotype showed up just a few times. The CDR3 here is CSASAPGVPSIQYF. In DNA, the CDR3 is TGCAGTGCTAGCGCCCCAGGGGTCCCCTCGATTCAGTACTTC. The V call is TRBV20-1, the J call TRBJ2-4; a weak D match, TRBD1 (6 bases). The CDR3 has 14 amino acids. Trimming stripped 3 bases from V and 10 bases from J, with 19 bases between. Germline V CDR1 and CDR2: DFQATT, SNEGSKA (reference sequence).

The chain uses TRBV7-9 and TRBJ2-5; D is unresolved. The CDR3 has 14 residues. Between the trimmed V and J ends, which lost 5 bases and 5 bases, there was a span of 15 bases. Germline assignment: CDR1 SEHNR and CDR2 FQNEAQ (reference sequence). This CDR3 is CASSNILVGETQYF. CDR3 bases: TGTGCCAGCAGCAACATATTGGTTGGGGAGACCCAGTACTTC.